The 5 T cell receptor beta chains presented below share a single source sample, sequenced in a study of OX40 agonist ivuxolimab in advanced cancers. Measured with immunoSEQ multiplex PCR; TCRdb has only the in-frame clones, and not every one. The data show 40,000 to 55,000 clones, just under 95% seen once. The specimen comprised CD4+ or CD8+ T cells sorted from blood, sampled in a trial of the OX40 agonist ivuxolimab. Receptors originate from an adult with an advanced solid tumor such as melanoma, head and neck, liver or kidney cancer.

The J gene is TRBJ1-2, the V gene TRBV5-8; D ambiguous. CDR1 and CDR2 (germline): SGHTS, YDEGEE. The V end was cut by 4 bases, the J end by 4 bases, with 14 bases between. CDR3 length: 14 amino acids. The CDR3 sequence: CASSRLDPVYGYTF. The CDR3 nucleotides are TGTGCCAGCAGCCGGCTCGACCCGGTCTATGGCTACACCTTC.

This clone occurred a few times. Its ends do not fully match the called genes, so a read error is possible. The V call is TRBV10-1, the J call TRBJ2-2; D may be TRBD2 (5 bases). This CDR3 region has 13 residues. Germline CDR1 reads WNHNN; CDR2 reads SYGVQD (reference sequence). As DNA, the CDR3 is TGCGCGCTTGACACGGACGAACACCGGGGAGCTGTTTTT. It encodes CALDTDEHRGAVF.

The chain is built from TRBV2 and TRBJ1-3; unclear D gene. The CDR3 runs 16 residues. Germline CDR1 and CDR2: SNHLY and FYNNEI. The V and J ends lost 4 bases and 3 bases respectively, with 16 bases between them. CDR3 sequence (DNA): TGTGCCAGCAGTGCCTCGGAGGGCATAGATGGAAACACCATATATTTT. This translates into CASSASEGIDGNTIYF.

V and J are TRBV7-7 and TRBJ2-1; the D gene is possibly TRBD2 (6 bases). The CDR3 covers 15 residues. Germline CDR1 is SSHAT and CDR2 is FNYEAQ (reference sequence). The V end was cut by 1 base, the J end by 7 bases, with 14 bases between. CDR3 sequence reads: CASSLGAGQRNEQFF. The CDR3 DNA reads TGTGCCAGCAGCTTAGGAGCGGGCCAGCGGAATGAGCAGTTCTTC.

The chain employs TRBV13 and TRBJ2-3; 7 bases line up with TRBD2. The CDR3 loop spans 20 amino acids. CDR1 and CDR2 (germline): PRHDT, FYEKMQ (reference sequence). The ends lost 3 bases at V and 0 bases at J; junction bases unmatched: 18. CDR3 sequence: CASSFREGGRPELSTDTQYF. CDR3 DNA sequence: TGTGCCAGCAGCTTTAGGGAGGGCGGGCGACCCGAACTTAGCACAGATACGCAGTATTTT.